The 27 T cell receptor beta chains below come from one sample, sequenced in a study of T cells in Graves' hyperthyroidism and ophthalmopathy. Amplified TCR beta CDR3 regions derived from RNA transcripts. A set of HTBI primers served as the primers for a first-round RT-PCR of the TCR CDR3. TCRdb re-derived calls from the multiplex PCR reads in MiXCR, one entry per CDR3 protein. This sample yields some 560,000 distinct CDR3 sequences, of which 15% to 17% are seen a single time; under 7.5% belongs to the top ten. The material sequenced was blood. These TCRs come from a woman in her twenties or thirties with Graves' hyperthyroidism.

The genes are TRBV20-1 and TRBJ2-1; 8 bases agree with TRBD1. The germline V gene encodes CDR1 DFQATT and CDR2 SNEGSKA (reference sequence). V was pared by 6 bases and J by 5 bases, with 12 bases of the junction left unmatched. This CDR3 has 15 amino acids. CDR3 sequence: CSAVLPGTGNNEQFF. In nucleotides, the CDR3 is TGCAGTGCGGTCCTACCTGGGACAGGCAACAATGAGCAGTTCTTC.

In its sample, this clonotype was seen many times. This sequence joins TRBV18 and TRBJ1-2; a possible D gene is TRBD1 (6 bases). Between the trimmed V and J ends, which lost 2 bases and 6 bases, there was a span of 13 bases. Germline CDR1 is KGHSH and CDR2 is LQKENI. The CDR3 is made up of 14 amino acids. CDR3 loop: CASSPYDRNDGYTF. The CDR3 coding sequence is TGTGCCAGCTCACCATACGACAGGAATGATGGCTACACCTTC.

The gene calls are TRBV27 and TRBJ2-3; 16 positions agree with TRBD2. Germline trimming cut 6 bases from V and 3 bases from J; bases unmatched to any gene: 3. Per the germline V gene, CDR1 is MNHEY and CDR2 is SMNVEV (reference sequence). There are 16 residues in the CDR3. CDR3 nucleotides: TGTGCCAGCAGGGGACTAGCGGGAGGGGGGACAGATACGCAGTATTTT. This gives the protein CASRGLAGGGTDTQYF.

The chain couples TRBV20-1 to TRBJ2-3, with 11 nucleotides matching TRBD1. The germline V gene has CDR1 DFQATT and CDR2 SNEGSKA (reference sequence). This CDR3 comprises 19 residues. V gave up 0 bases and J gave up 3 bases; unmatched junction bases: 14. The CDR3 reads CSARDLSPDRGRGTDTQYF. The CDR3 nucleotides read TGCAGTGCTAGAGATCTCTCCCCGGACAGGGGGCGCGGTACAGATACGCAGTATTTT.

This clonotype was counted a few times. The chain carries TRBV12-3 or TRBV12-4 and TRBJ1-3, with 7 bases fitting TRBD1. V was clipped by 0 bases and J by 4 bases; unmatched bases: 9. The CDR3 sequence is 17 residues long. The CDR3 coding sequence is TGTGCCAGCAGTTTAGCCCTTATCAGGACAGGCGGAAACACCATATATTTT. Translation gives CASSLALIRTGGNTIYF.

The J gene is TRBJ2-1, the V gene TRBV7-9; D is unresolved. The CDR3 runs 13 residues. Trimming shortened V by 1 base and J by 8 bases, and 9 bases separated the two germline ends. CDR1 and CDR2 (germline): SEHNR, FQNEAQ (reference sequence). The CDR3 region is CASSLGRLDEQFF. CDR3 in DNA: TGTGCCAGCAGCTTAGGTAGGCTCGATGAGCAGTTCTTC. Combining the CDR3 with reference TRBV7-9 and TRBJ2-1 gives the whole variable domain DTGVSQNPRHKITKRGQNVTFRCDPISEHNRLYWYRQTLGQGPEFLTYFQNEAQLEKSRLLSDRFSAERPKGSFSTLEIQRTEQGDSAMYLCASSLGRLDEQFFGPGTRLTVL.

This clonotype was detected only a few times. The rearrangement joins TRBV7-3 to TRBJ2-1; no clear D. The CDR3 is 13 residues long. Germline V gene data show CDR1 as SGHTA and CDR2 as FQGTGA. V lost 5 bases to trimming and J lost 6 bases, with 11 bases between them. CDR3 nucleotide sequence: TGTGCCAGCAGCGGCTCCCTCGGCAATGAGCAGTTCTTC. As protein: CASSGSLGNEQFF.

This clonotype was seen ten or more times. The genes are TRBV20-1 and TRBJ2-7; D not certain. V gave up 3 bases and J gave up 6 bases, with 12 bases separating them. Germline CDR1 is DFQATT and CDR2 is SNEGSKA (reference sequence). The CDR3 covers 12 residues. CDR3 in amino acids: CSASSRVGEQYF. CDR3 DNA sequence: TGCAGTGCTAGTTCCAGAGTGGGCGAGCAGTACTTC.

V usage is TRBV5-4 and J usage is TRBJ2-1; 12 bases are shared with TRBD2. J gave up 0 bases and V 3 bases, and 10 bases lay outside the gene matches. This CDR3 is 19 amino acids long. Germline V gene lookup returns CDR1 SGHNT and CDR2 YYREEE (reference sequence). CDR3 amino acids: CASSSPGLAGASSYNEQFF. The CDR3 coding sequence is TGTGCCAGCAGCTCACCGGGACTAGCGGGTGCAAGCTCCTACAATGAGCAGTTCTTC. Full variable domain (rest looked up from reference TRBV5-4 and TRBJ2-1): ETGVTQSPTHLIKTRGQQVTLRCSSQSGHNTVSWYQQALGQGPQFIFQYYREEENGRGNFPPRFSGLQFPNYSSELNVNALELDDSALYLCASSSPGLAGASSYNEQFFGPGTRLTVL.

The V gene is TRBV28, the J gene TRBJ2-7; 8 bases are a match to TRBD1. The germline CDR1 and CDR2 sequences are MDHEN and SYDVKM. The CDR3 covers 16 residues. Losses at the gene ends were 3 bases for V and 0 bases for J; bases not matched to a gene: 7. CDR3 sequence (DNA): TGTGCCAGCAGTTTCTGGCAGGGGGCGAGCTCCTACGAGCAGTACTTC. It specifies CASSFWQGASSYEQYF. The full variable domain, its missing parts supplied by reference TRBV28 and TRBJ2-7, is DVKVTQSSRYLVKRTGEKVFLECVQDMDHENMFWYRQDPGLGLRLIYFSYDVKMKEKGDIPEGYSVSREKKERFSLILESASTNQTSMYLCASSFWQGASSYEQYFGPGTRLTVT.

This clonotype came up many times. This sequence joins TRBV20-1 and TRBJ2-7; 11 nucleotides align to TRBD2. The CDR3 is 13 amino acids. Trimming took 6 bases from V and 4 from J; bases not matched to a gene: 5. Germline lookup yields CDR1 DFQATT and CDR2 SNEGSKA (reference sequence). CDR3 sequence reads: CSATSGSRYEQYF. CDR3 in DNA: TGCAGTGCCACTAGCGGGAGTCGGTACGAGCAGTACTTC.

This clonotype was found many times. CDR3 protein: CASSPRTGISYNEQFF. The CDR3 DNA reads as TGTGCCAGCTCACCCCGGACAGGAATCTCCTACAATGAGCAGTTCTTC. The rearrangement links TRBV18 to TRBJ2-1; 7 nucleotides line up with TRBD1. With 3 bases clipped from V and 0 bases from J, the junction kept 5 bases outside the gene matches. The germline V gene has CDR1 KGHSH and CDR2 LQKENI. CDR3 length: 16 residues. Drawing the rest from reference TRBV18 and TRBJ2-1, the complete variable domain is NAGVMQNPRHLVRRRGQEARLRCSPMKGHSHVYWYRQLPEEGLKFMVYLQKENIIDESGMPKERFSAEFPKEGPSILRIQQVVRGDSAAYFCASSPRTGISYNEQFFGPGTRLTVL.

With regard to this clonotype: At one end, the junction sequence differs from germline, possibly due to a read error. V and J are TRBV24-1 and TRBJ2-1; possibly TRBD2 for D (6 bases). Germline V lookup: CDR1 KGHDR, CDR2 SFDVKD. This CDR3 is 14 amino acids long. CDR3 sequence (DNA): TGTGCCACCAGTGATACGGGAGCGCGCAATGAACAGTTCTTC. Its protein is CATSDTGARNEQFF.

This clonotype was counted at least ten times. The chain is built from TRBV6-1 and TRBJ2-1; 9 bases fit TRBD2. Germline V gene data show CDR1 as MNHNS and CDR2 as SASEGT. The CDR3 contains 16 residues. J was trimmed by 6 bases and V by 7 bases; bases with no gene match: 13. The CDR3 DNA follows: TGTGCCAGCAACAATAGCGGGAGACGGGGTAGCAATGAGCAGTTCTTC. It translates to CASNNSGRRGSNEQFF.

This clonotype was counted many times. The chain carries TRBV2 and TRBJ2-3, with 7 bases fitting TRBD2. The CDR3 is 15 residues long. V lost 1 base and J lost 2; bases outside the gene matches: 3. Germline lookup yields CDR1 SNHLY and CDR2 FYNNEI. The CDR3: CASSEGGRFTDTQYF. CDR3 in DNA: TGTGCCAGCAGTGAAGGCGGGAGATTCACAGATACGCAGTATTTT.

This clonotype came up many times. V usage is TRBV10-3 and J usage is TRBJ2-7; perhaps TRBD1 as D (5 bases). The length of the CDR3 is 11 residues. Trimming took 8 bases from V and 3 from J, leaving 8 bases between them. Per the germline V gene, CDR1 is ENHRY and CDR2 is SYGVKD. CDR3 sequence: CAIQDNYEQYF. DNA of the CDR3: TGTGCCATCCAGGACAACTACGAGCAGTACTTC.

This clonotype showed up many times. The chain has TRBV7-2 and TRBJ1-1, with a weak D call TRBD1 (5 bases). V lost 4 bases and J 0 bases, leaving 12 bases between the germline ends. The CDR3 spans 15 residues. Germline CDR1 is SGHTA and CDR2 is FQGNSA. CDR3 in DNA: TGTGCCAGCAGCTATCGACAGAGCTTGAACACTGAAGCTTTCTTT. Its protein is CASSYRQSLNTEAFF.

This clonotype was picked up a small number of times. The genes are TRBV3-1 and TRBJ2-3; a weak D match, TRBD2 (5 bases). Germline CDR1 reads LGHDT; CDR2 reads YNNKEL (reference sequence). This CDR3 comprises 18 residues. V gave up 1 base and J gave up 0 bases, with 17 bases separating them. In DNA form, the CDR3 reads TGTGCCAGCAGCCAAGGTCCCAAAGCGGCCAGGAGCACAGATACGCAGTATTTT. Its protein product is CASSQGPKAARSTDTQYF.

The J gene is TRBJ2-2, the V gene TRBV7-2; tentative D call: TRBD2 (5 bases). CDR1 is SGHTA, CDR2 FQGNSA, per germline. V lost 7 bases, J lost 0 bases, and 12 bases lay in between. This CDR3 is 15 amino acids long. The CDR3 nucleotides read TGTGCCAGCACCATAAGGAGGACGAACACCGGGGAGCTGTTTTTT. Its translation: CASTIRRTNTGELFF.

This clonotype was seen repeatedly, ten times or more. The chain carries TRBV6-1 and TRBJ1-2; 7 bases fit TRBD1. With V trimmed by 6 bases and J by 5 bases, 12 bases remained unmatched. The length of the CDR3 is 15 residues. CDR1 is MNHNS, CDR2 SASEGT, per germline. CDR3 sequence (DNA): TGTGCCAGCAGGCGGTATACGCAGGGGGATTATGGCTACACCTTC. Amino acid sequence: CASRRYTQGDYGYTF.

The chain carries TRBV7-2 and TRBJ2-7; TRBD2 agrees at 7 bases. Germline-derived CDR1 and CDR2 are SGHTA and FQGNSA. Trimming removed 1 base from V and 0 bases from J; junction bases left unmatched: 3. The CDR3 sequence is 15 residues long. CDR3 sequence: CASSLEAGPSYEQYF. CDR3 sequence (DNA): TGTGCCAGCAGCTTAGAAGCGGGGCCCTCCTACGAGCAGTACTTC.

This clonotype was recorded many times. The CDR3 sequence: CSAPPGGRFYNEQFF. The CDR3 nucleotides are TGCAGTGCTCCCCCTGGCGGGAGGTTCTACAATGAGCAGTTCTTC. V and J are TRBV20-1 and TRBJ2-1; TRBD2 matches 8 bases. Germline loops: CDR1 DFQATT, CDR2 SNEGSKA (reference sequence). V was clipped by 5 bases and J by 3 bases; unmatched bases: 9. The CDR3 runs 15 residues.

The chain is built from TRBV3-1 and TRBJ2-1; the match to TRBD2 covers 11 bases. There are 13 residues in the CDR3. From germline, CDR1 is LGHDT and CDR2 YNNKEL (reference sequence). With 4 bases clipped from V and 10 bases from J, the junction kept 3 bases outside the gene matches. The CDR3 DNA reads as TGTGCCAGCAGCCCTTGGACTAGCGGGGAGCAGTTCTTC. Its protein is CASSPWTSGEQFF.

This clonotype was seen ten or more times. The CDR3 coding sequence is TGCGCCAGCAGCTTGGCCCTAGGGGGTTCTAATGGCTACACCTTC. Its translation is CASSLALGGSNGYTF. The chain employs TRBV5-1 and TRBJ1-2; weak D call: TRBD1 (6 bases). Germline CDR1 reads SGHRS; CDR2 reads YFSETQ. The V and J ends lost 0 bases and 6 bases respectively, with 15 bases between them. The CDR3 loop spans 15 amino acids.

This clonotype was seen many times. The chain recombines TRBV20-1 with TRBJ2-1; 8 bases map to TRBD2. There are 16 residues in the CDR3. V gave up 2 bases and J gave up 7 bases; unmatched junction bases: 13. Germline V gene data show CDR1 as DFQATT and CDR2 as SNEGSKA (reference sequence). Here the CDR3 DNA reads TGCAGTGCTAGAACTCCAGCGGGAGTAAAGGTGAATGAGCAGTTCTTC. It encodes CSARTPAGVKVNEQFF.

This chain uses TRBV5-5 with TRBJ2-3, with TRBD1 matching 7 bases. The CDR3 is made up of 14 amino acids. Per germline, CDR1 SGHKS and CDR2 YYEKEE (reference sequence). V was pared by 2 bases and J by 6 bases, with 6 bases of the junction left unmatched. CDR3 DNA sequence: TGTGCCAGCAGCTTTTCGACAGGGTTGGATACGCAGTATTTT. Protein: CASSFSTGLDTQYF.

Here the CDR3 reads CASTWSKPNNEQFF. CDR3 DNA sequence: TGTGCCAGCACTTGGTCCAAACCGAACAATGAGCAGTTCTTC. The chain has TRBV6-1 and TRBJ2-1; D unclear. Germline V gene lookup returns CDR1 MNHNS and CDR2 SASEGT. The CDR3 totals 14 residues. Trimming removed 7 bases from V and 5 bases from J, with 15 bases in between.